This TCR beta chain was identified during a study of regulatory T cells in long-lasting Graves disease. Looking at the study overall: Graves' patients who were just diagnosed had used antithyroid drugs for under 3 months.

Sequencing libraries for TCR beta were prepared with iRepertoire HTBI primers and Arm-PCR of CDR3 regions. Via MiXCR, TCRdb re-called the multiplex PCR reads, giving one row per CDR3 protein. Seen here are 400,000 to 550,000 distinct CDR3 sequences, around 15% observed once, and the top ten hold approximately 12%. Trimming shortened V by 5 bases and J by 0 bases, and 11 bases separated the two germline ends. The CDR3 is 15 residues long. Germline lookup yields CDR1 LNHNV and CDR2 YYDKDF (reference sequence). Indicated time point: newly diagnosed GD, antithyroid drugs for less than 3 months. PBMC-extracted RNA yielded the TCR library. This sample was shared with a second study, whose subject was T cells in Graves' hyperthyroidism and ophthalmopathy.

The sequence derives from a young woman with Graves disease. The sequenced sample was peripheral blood mononuclear cells (PBMCs), obtained at new diagnosis, from a patient treated with antithyroid drugs. The rearrangement uses TRBV15 and TRBJ2-1; D is unclear. The CDR3 sequence: CATSGITPSYNEQFF. In DNA, the CDR3 is TGTGCCACCAGCGGGATAACCCCCTCCTACAATGAGCAGTTCTTC.